A single TCR beta chain is shown here with its context. Its antigen remains unidentified. This CDR3 comprises 13 residues. The germline gives CDR1 SGHRS, CDR2 YFSETQ. Trimming took off 3 bases at V and 4 bases at J, with 10 bases between the two ends. This sample was included in a study of cytomegalovirus exposure and HLA in healthy donors. About the study: An early release of data contained about 85 million unique TCRs, which came from HLA-typed donors.

Study-wide results and limits: Because they were indistinguishable, some V segments, including TRBV6-2 and TRBV6-3, were excluded.

With 60 Vbeta and 13 Jbeta primers, the PCR was carried out. Original methodology: A later analysis tallied about 80 million unique TCR beta chains, some 10 million of them shared. Sequencing used immunoSEQ multiplex PCR; TCRdb keeps in-frame clones, though not all of them. The D gene and trimming were derived from the DNA, and the V and J assignments and clone size from that table. The top ten clones hold around 9.3% of a sample with 150,000 to 200,000 clones, about three quarters of them seen once. The chain is built from TRBV5-1 and TRBJ1-1; no firm D call. This TCR derives from a young man in good health and CMV-seropositive. The sample taken for sequencing was PBMCs. CDR3 loop: CASSWAGGTEAFF. The CDR3 DNA is TGCGCCAGCAGCTGGGCGGGTGGCACTGAAGCTTTCTTT.